Shown below are 3 T cell receptor beta chains from a single sample sequenced in a study of identical twins. TCRdb redid the calling of the 5' RACE reads with MiXCR, one entry per CDR3 protein. The table lists approximately 690,000 distinct CDR3 sequences, approximately 6% of them singletons, with about 1.8% in the top ten. Material for sequencing was naive T cells sorted from blood. The receptors were sampled from a man younger than 35 in good health.

The rearrangement uses TRBV4-3 and TRBJ2-1; TRBD2 matches at 10 bases. This CDR3 is 16 amino acids long. Germline lookup yields CDR1 LGHNA and CDR2 YSLEER. Trimming removed 3 bases from V and 8 bases from J; junction bases left unmatched: 10. The CDR3 coding sequence is TGCGCCAGCAGCCAGAAAGCGGGAGGGCCTATCCATGAGCAGTTCTTC. It is translated as CASSQKAGGPIHEQFF.

The genes are TRBV24-1 and TRBJ2-2; D gene uncertain. The V end was cut by 10 bases, the J end by 1 base, with 9 bases between. The CDR3 loop spans 13 amino acids. Per the germline V gene, CDR1 is KGHDR and CDR2 is SFDVKD. The CDR3 region is CATKDGNTGELFF. DNA for the CDR3: TGTGCCACGAAAGACGGGAACACCGGGGAGCTGTTTTTT.

This clonotype appeared many times. The rearrangement links TRBV7-8 to TRBJ2-2, with D perhaps TRBD1 or TRBD2 (5 bases each). Looked up from germline, CDR1 is SGHVS and CDR2 is FQNEAQ. CDR3 length: 14 residues. V dropped 6 bases and J dropped 4 bases, with 12 bases sitting between them. The CDR3: CASSSSGATGELFF. DNA for the CDR3: TGTGCCAGCAGTTCCTCCGGGGCCACCGGGGAGCTGTTTTTT.